A selection of T cell receptor beta chains follows, all from one sample in a study of T-cell memory formation after mild COVID-19. TCRdb reprocessed the 5' RACE reads with MiXCR, giving one entry per CDR3 protein. The sample has 400,000 to 450,000 distinct CDR3 sequences, about a sixth seen once; the top ten hold approximately 21%. Specimen: PBMCs or a T cell subset sorted from them (not recorded which). The receptors were sampled from a man between 18 and 29 years old who had mild COVID-19 (a few samples of this study predate the infection). Cell type and time point are not known. CDR3s include the opening cysteine and the closing phenylalanine or tryptophan. Some rows have no size entry. The others give once, few or many, or a class for an expanded clone.

abundance	v_gene	j_gene	CDR3aa
few	TRBV10-1	TRBJ2-7	CASSGDFYEQYF
-	TRBV6-5	TRBJ1-4	CASRNRREKLFF
few	TRBV29-1	TRBJ2-5	CSGTEETQYF
few	TRBV7-9	TRBJ2-1	CASRQDRDYEQFF
few	TRBV25-1	TRBJ2-5	CASRVSETQYF
few	TRBV4-2	TRBJ2-3	CASSQGGRGADSPTDTQYF
-	TRBV4-3	TRBJ2-1	CASSQDSGTAYNEQFF
-	TRBV7-3	TRBJ2-3	CASSRDYLGGQYF
few	TRBV5-1	TRBJ1-1	CASSLAGVDSEAFF
-	TRBV5-1	TRBJ1-1	CASSLQGKTEAFF
many	TRBV5-1	TRBJ2-1	CASSLDSRRHNEQFF
many	TRBV20-1	TRBJ1-3	CSAREGSGNTIYF
-	TRBV7-2	TRBJ2-3	CASSLNGGLGLAGLEGTDTQYF
few	TRBV5-6	TRBJ2-5	CASTLSGGPRETQYF
-	TRBV5-1	TRBJ2-5	CASSLSGVGQETQYF
many	TRBV12-3/TRBV12-4	TRBJ2-5	CASSERGSFGETQYF
many	TRBV7-7	TRBJ2-3	CASSGGGAGDTQYF
few	TRBV3-1	TRBJ1-5	CASSQGRAVSNQPQHF
-	TRBV10-2	TRBJ2-7	CASRTSGRDEQYF
-	TRBV4-1	TRBJ2-1	CASSRGQGGLGEQFF
-	TRBV7-9	TRBJ1-5	CASSSAGGSGNQPQHF
few	TRBV6-1	TRBJ2-1	CASSDGSGIYNEQFF
few	TRBV20-1	TRBJ2-7	CSARDPGGGSYEQYF
few	TRBV11-2	TRBJ1-1	CASSRWVGENTEAFF
-	TRBV12-3/TRBV12-4	TRBJ1-2	CASSTQGIDGYTF
many	TRBV7-8	TRBJ2-7	CASSLGTTYEQYF
many	TRBV7-7	TRBJ2-3	CASSLRDRGRDTQYF